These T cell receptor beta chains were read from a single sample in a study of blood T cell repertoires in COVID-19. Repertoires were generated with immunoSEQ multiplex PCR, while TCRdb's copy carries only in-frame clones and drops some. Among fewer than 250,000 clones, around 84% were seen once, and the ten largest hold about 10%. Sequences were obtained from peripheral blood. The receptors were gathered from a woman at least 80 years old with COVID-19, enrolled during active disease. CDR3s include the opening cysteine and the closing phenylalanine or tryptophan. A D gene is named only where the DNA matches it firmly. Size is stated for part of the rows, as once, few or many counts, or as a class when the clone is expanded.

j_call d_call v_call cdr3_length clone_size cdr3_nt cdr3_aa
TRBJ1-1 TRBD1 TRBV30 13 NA TGTGCCTGGAGTCAGCGACAGGGAACTGAAGCTTTCTTT CAWSQRQGTEAFF
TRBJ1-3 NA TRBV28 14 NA TGTGCCAGCAGACCAGACTTCTCTGGAAACACCATATATTTT CASRPDFSGNTIYF
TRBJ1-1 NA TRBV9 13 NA TGTGCCAGCAGCTCTAACCAGAACACTGAAGCTTTCTTT CASSSNQNTEAFF
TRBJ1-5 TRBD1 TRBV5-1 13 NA TGCGCCAGCAGGCAGGGGGACAATCAGCCCCAGCATTTT CASRQGDNQPQHF
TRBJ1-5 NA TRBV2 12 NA TGTGCCAGCAGGTATAGCAATCAGCCCCAGCATTTT CASRYSNQPQHF
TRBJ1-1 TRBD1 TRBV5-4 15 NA TGTGCCAGCAGCCTCCCCGGGACAGCGAACACTGAAGCTTTCTTT CASSLPGTANTEAFF
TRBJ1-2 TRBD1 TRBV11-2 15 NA TGTGCCAGCAGTCTCGTCCTAACAGGGGGTTATGGCTACACCTTC CASSLVLTGGYGYTF
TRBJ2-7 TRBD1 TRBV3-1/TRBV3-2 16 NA TGTGCCAGCAGCCAAGGAGAGACAGGGGGGGACTACGAGCAGTACTTC CASSQGETGGDYEQYF
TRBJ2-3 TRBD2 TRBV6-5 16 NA TGTGCCAGCAGTTCCCTACGGGGGGGTAACACAGATACGCAGTATTTT CASSSLRGGNTDTQYF
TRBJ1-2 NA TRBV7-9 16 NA TGTGCCAGCAGGCCCGGGACACTACATTCTAACTATGGCTACACCTTC CASRPGTLHSNYGYTF
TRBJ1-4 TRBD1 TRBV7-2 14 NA TGTGCCAGCAGCCCTACAGGGGTCAATGAAAAACTGTTTTTT CASSPTGVNEKLFF
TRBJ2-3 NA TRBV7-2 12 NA TGTGCCAGCAGCCAAAGAGGAGATACGCAGTATTTT CASSQRGDTQYF
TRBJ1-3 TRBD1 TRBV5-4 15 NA TGTGCCAGCAGCCATAGACAGGGCTCTGGAAACACCATATATTTT CASSHRQGSGNTIYF
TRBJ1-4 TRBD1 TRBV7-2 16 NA TGTGCCAGCAGCTTAAGAGCCGGGACAGGGGTAGAAAAACTGTTTTTT CASSLRAGTGVEKLFF
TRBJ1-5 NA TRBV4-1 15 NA TGCGCCAGCAGCCAATGGACAGATAGCAATCAGCCCCAGCATTTT CASSQWTDSNQPQHF
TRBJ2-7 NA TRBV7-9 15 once TGTGCCAGCAGCCTTAGAGCGGGACACGTCTACGAGCAGTACTTC CASSLRAGHVYEQYF
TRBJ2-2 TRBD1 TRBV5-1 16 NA TGCGCCAGCAGCTTGTCTACTACAGGGGGCGCCGGGGAGCTGTTTTTT CASSLSTTGGAGELFF
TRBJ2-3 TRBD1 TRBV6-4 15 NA TGTGCCAGCTCCCTTGTCACAGGGGGCACAGATACGCAGTATTTT CASSLVTGGTDTQYF
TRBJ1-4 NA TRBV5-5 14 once TGTGCCAGCAGCTTGGAAACAGGGCGAGAAAAACTGTTTTTT CASSLETGREKLFF
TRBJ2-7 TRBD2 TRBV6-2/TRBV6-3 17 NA TGTGCCAGCAGTTACTCTACTGCGGCGGGGGGACTCTACGAGCAGTACTTC CASSYSTAAGGLYEQYF
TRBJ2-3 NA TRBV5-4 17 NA TGTGCCAGCAGCCCTCGACTCTATAGTACTAGCACAGATACGCAGTATTTT CASSPRLYSTSTDTQYF
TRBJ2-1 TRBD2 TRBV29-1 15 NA TGCACCTGTATCGGGGGGGTCAACCCTTACAATGAGCAGTTCTTC CTCIGGVNPYNEQFF
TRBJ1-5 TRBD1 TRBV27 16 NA TGTGCCAGCAGTTTCCAGGGGACAGGGGACGGGCAGCCCCAGCATTTT CASSFQGTGDGQPQHF
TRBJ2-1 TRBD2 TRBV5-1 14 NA TGCGCCAGCAACGACGCTAGCGGGGCCGATGAGCAGTTCTTC CASNDASGADEQFF
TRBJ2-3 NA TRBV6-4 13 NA TGTGCCAGCAGTGACCTCAGCACAGATACGCAGTATTTT CASSDLSTDTQYF
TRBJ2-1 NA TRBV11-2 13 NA TGTGCCAGCAGCTTGGCGGTCATCAATGAGCAGTTCTTC CASSLAVINEQFF
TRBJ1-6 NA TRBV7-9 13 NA TGTGCCAGCAGCTTTACAGATAATTCACCCCTCCACTTT CASSFTDNSPLHF
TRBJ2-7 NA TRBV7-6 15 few TGTGCCAGCAGCTTAGCCCCAGGAATCTCCTACGAGCAGTACTTC CASSLAPGISYEQYF
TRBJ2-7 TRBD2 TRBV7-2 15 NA TGTGCCAGCAGCTTCCCGGGACTAGGTTCCTACGAGCAGTACTTC CASSFPGLGSYEQYF
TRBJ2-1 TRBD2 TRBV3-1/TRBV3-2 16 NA TGTGCCAGCAGCAGACTAGCGGGGAGCTCCTACAATGAGCAGTTCTTC CASSRLAGSSYNEQFF
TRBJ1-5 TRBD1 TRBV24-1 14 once TGTGCCACCAGCGCGACAGGGCAGAATCAGCCCCAGCATTTT CATSATGQNQPQHF
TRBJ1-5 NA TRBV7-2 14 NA TGTGCCAGCAGCTTAGAAGGGGGTTATCAGCCCCAGCATTTT CASSLEGGYQPQHF
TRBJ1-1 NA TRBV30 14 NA TGTGCCTGGAGTGAAGGAGGTCAGGCGAACGGGCATTTTTTT CAWSEGGQANGHFF
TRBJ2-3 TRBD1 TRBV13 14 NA TGTGCCAGCAGCCCGAGAGGGGGCGCAGATACGCAGTATTTT CASSPRGGADTQYF
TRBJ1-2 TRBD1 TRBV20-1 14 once TGCAGTGCTAGTACCGGGACAGCCACGGACGGCTACACCTTC CSASTGTATDGYTF
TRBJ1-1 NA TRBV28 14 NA TGTGCCAGCAGTCGAACTCGGGGGAACACTGAAGCTTTCTTT CASSRTRGNTEAFF
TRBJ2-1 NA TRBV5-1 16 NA TGCGCCAGCAGCTTGGGCGGGGGCAATTTCTACAATGAGCAGTTCTTC CASSLGGGNFYNEQFF
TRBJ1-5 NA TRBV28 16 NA TGTGCCAGCAGTTTAATCACAGCTAATAGCAATCAGCCCCAGCATTTT CASSLITANSNQPQHF
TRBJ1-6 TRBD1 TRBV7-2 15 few TGTGCCAGCAGCTTAGTGACAGGGGCTAATTCACCCCTCCACTTT CASSLVTGANSPLHF
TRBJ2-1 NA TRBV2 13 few TGTGCCAGCAGTGTCCAGGGTGGGGATGAGCAGTTCTTC CASSVQGGDEQFF
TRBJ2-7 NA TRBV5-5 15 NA TGTGCCAGCAGCTTTTATGAGGGTGGGGTCTACGAGCAGTACTTC CASSFYEGGVYEQYF